This TCR beta chain appears in the sequencing data of a study of blood T cell repertoires in COVID-19 (dated by TCRdb to 2020 to 2021). Looking at the study overall: Samples covering the acute and convalescent phases of COVID-19 were provided by collaborators in the United States, Italy and Spain. The prospective study material was composed of cDNA or gDNA derived from T cells, B-cell-depleted T cells, or PBMCs. Deeply sampled blood TCRbeta repertoires from subjects exposed to, actively infected with, or recovered from COVID-19 were included in the dataset. The repertoires were made available in a free public database intended to serve as a resource for research on the immune response to SARS-CoV-2. The samples were drawn from two sources: the first 160 participants of the ongoing ImmuneRACE study, and 1,200 or so subjects contributed by 6 global collaborators. Sample metadata almost always included a de-identified subject ID, COVID-19 status, age in years and sex. HLA class I and class II types, where available, came from metadata supplied by the sample provider rather than from assay-based typing.

The collaborating institutions used their own protocols to collect whole blood in K2EDTA tubes. Collaborator samples were shipped for TCRbeta analysis as frozen whole blood, isolated PBMCs, or DNA extracted from either sample type. As regards this clone: What this receptor recognizes is not known. Base-call qualities are not available, and no considerably larger clone is one nucleotide away.

CDR1 LGHDT and CDR2 YNNKEL were looked up in the germline V gene (reference sequence). The germline ends are 6 bases apart after V is trimmed by 7 bases and J by 6 bases. CDR3 length: 11 amino acids, cysteine to phenylalanine. Left in the record is the CDR3 DNA by itself, 33 bases read in frame from the first base. The immunoSEQ Assay, a bias-controlled multiplex PCR, was used to amplify TCRbeta CDR3 regions from genomic DNA. The original methods were these. The number of nucleated cells in each sample was estimated by amplification of reference gene primers within the assay. To quantify the absolute abundance of each unique TCRbeta CDR3 rearrangement, sequence reads were collapsed and filtered. For each sample, productive Simpson clonality was calculated by taking the square root of Simpson's diversity index across productive rearrangements. TCRdb limited this immuneACCESS table to in-frame rearrangements with V and J called. A share of clones is missing; checked studies link under half to unresolved V genes, and the rest is unexplained. The DNA gave D and trimming, while V, J and clone size come from that table. The sample table shows some 70,000 clones, and over 80% are seen once. Less than 7.5% of the sample rests with the top ten.

Broader findings and caveats from the paper: How much clinical and demographic metadata was included differed by source and by participant, and the metadata was provided uncurated.

The sequence was collected from a woman of 80 years or more with active COVID-19. The sample was peripheral blood. The V gene is TRBV3-1 (or the pseudogene TRBV3-2) and the J gene is TRBJ2-2, with the identity of the D gene unclear. The DNA sequence is as follows: TGTGCCAGCACCCTTTCCGGGGAGCTGTTTTTT. This encodes CASTLSGELFF.